This T cell receptor beta chain emerged from a study of Ad26.COV2.S vaccination and SARS-CoV-2 variants. The wider study: Administration of Ad26.COV2.S was intramuscular, either once or twice 56 days apart. Study-level findings and limits: Substantial breadth was reportedly displayed by spike-specific CD8+ and CD4+ T cell responses after vaccination. Participants in the vaccine arm had higher spike-specific TCR breadth; placebo recipients had lower.

The germline V gene has CDR1 SEHNR and CDR2 FQNEAQ (reference sequence). The CDR3 covers 14 residues. V lost 5 bases and J 2 bases, leaving 10 bases between the germline ends. The treatment here: roughly 20 received Ad26.COV2.S at low or high dose, single or two shots; 5 received placebo; per-sample allocation not given. Collection of the samples took place on day 63 after the first injection of vaccine or placebo. Repertoires were generated with immunoSEQ multiplex PCR, while TCRdb's copy carries only in-frame clones and drops some. The repertoire consists of 500,000 or so clones, with approximately 92% occurring once and the leading ten covering around 2.5%. This clone was seen once. Its antigen remains unidentified.

The rearrangement links TRBV7-9 to TRBJ2-1; D is uncertain. Material: peripheral blood, obtained in a trial of Ad26.COV2.S vaccine versus placebo. This receptor was taken from a person aged 18 to 59 who received the Ad26.COV2.S COVID-19 vaccine or a placebo. CDR3 DNA: TGTGCCAGCAGCCCGCTGGTTACCTACAATGAGCAGTTCTTC. Amino acid sequence: CASSPLVTYNEQFF.